Each of the 30 T cell receptor beta chains below was sequenced from the same sample in a study of blood T cell repertoires in COVID-19. Sequencing was performed with immunoSEQ multiplex PCR; in TCRdb, only in-frame clones are kept and a portion is missing. The table has about 110,000 clones, less than 85% seen once. Sequencing was done on a sample of peripheral blood. The receptors originated from an older woman with acute or convalescent COVID-19.

V usage is TRBV7-2 and J usage is TRBJ1-6, with no clear D. Trimming stripped 6 bases from V and 4 bases from J, with 10 bases between. This CDR3 has 14 amino acids. Germline lookup yields CDR1 SGHTA and CDR2 FQGNSA. The CDR3 spells CASSAGIYNSPLHF. DNA for the CDR3: TGTGCCAGCAGTGCGGGAATTTATAATTCACCCCTCCACTTT.

The chain employs TRBV7-9 and TRBJ1-1, with TRBD1 identical over 9 bases. Per the germline V gene, CDR1 is SEHNR and CDR2 is FQNEAQ (reference sequence). J lost 2 bases, V lost 6 bases, and 7 bases had no gene match. This CDR3 region has 15 residues. The CDR3 here is CASSYKQGANTEAFF. The DNA of the CDR3 is TGTGCCAGCAGTTATAAACAGGGGGCCAACACTGAAGCTTTCTTT.

V gene TRBV6-5 combines with J gene TRBJ1-2; a weak D match, TRBD1 (6 bases). The CDR3 is 12 residues long. Trimming took 7 bases from V and 7 from J, leaving 13 bases between them. Germline V gene lookup returns CDR1 MNHEY and CDR2 SVGAGI. DNA of the CDR3: TGTGCCAGCAACTTACAGGGTACTGGCTACACCTTC. Translating gives CASNLQGTGYTF.

This clone was found a few times. V and J are TRBV30 and TRBJ1-6; D remains unclear. The V gene's germline CDR1 is GTSNPN and CDR2 SVGIG (reference sequence). V gave up 4 bases and J gave up 4 bases, with 8 bases separating them. CDR3 size: 13 residues. CDR3 sequence reads: CAWKQEYNSPLHF. CDR3 in DNA: TGTGCCTGGAAGCAGGAATATAATTCACCCCTCCACTTT.

This chain joins TRBV6-1 and TRBJ1-2, with a tentative D call TRBD1 (5 bases). Trimming pared 2 bases from V and 6 bases from J, leaving 13 bases between. CDR1 MNHNS and CDR2 SASEGT come from the germline V gene. The CDR3 sequence is 14 residues long. The CDR3 DNA follows: TGTGCCAGCAGTGAATCCCGCCAGGGTAATGGCTACACCTTC. Its translation: CASSESRQGNGYTF.

This chain links TRBV10-3 with TRBJ2-2; TRBD1 aligns across 9 bases. Germline V CDR1 and CDR2: ENHRY, SYGVKD. The junction had 14 bases not matched to a gene; V was cut back by 4 bases and J by 2 bases. This CDR3 comprises 19 residues. CDR3 sequence reads: CAISGTGDREALNTGELFF. CDR3 coding DNA: TGTGCCATCAGTGGGACTGGGGACAGGGAGGCTTTAAACACCGGGGAGCTGTTTTTT.

This rearrangement joins TRBV10-3 to TRBJ1-1; D gene uncertain. CDR1 and CDR2 from the germline V gene are ENHRY and SYGVKD. The CDR3 runs to 16 residues. V lost 3 bases and J 7 bases, leaving 21 bases between the germline ends. The CDR3: CAISETPHSSGGEAFF. The CDR3 DNA follows: TGTGCCATCAGTGAAACCCCTCACTCGAGCGGTGGTGAAGCTTTCTTT.

CDR3 nucleotides: TGTGCCAGTCGCCCGGGACAGGGCTCCTACGAGCAGTACTTC. This codes for CASRPGQGSYEQYF. The genes are TRBV19 and TRBJ2-7, with 9 bases fitting TRBD1. V was pared by 8 bases and J by 0 bases, with 5 bases of the junction left unmatched. CDR3 length equals 14 residues. Per germline, CDR1 LNHDA and CDR2 SQIVND (reference sequence).

The chain links TRBV6-4 to TRBJ2-3, with 9 bases lining up with TRBD2. The CDR3 contains 16 residues. V was pared by 0 bases and J by 4 bases, with 5 bases of the junction left unmatched. CDR1 and CDR2 from the germline V gene are MRHNA and SNTAGT. CDR3 DNA sequence: TGTGCCAGCAGTGACTCTGGCGGGGGGGCGGCAGATACGCAGTATTTT. Translating gives CASSDSGGGAADTQYF.

The genes are TRBV14 and TRBJ2-5; no clear D gene. This CDR3 region has 14 residues. Germline assignment: CDR1 SGHDN and CDR2 FVKESK. V was shortened by 4 bases and J by 4 bases, with 13 bases between the two germline ends. CDR3 loop: CASSLHGLTETQYF. The CDR3 DNA reads TGTGCCAGCAGCCTCCATGGCCTCACAGAGACCCAGTACTTC.

This chain uses TRBV6-5 with TRBJ2-1; TRBD2 might be the D (5 bases). Per the germline V gene, CDR1 is MNHEY and CDR2 is SVGAGI. The CDR3 totals 13 residues. Trimming took off 6 bases at V and 12 bases at J, with 18 bases between the two ends. The CDR3 region is CASRLSPRGGQFF. CDR3 coding DNA: TGTGCCAGCAGACTCTCCCCTCGGGGTGGGCAGTTCTTC.

The J gene is TRBJ2-7, the V gene TRBV11-3, with 7 bases fitting TRBD2. The CDR3 is 13 residues long. Trimming cost V 5 bases and J 6 bases; bases outside gene matches: 7. Germline loops: CDR1 SGHNT, CDR2 YENEEA. CDR3 sequence reads: CASSTGGPGEQYF. In DNA form, the CDR3 reads TGTGCCAGCAGCACGGGAGGACCGGGCGAGCAGTACTTC.

The V gene is TRBV4-2, the J gene TRBJ2-1, with 11 bases fitting TRBD1. Trimming took 4 bases from V and 9 from J; bases not matched to a gene: 5. The CDR3 runs 14 residues. CDR1 and CDR2 (germline): LGHNA, YNFKEQ. CDR3 protein: CASSLWTGGGEQFF. The CDR3 DNA sequence: TGTGCCAGCAGCCTCTGGACAGGGGGCGGTGAGCAGTTCTTC.

The chain joins TRBV25-1 to TRBJ1-6; TRBD1 is a possible D gene (5 bases). Between the trimmed V and J ends, which lost 3 bases and 8 bases, there was a span of 8 bases. This CDR3 region has 13 residues. Germline loops: CDR1 MGHDK, CDR2 SYGVNS. The CDR3 DNA reads as TGTGCCAGCAGTGACAGGGCGGATTCACCCCTCCACTTT. Translating gives CASSDRADSPLHF.

The gene calls are TRBV18 and TRBJ2-3; 9 bases fit TRBD2. The CDR3 covers 15 residues. With 2 bases clipped from V and 1 base from J, the junction kept 1 base outside the gene matches. Germline values: CDR1 KGHSH, CDR2 LQKENI. CDR3 sequence reads: CASSPRTSGTDTQYF. In DNA form, the CDR3 reads TGTGCCAGCTCACCAAGGACTAGCGGCACAGATACGCAGTATTTT.

This clone occurred a few times. The chain uses TRBV4-2 and TRBJ1-1, with 7 positions matching TRBD1. CDR1 is LGHNA and CDR2 is YNFKEQ in the germline V gene. The CDR3 extends over 14 amino acids. The trim removed 5 bases at V and 2 bases at J, leaving 5 bases unmatched. This CDR3 is CASSVQGRNTEAFF. CDR3 DNA: TGTGCCAGCAGCGTACAGGGGAGAAACACTGAAGCTTTCTTT.

The rearrangement links TRBV5-1 to TRBJ2-7; 8 bases agree with TRBD2. V gave up 0 bases and J gave up 2 bases; unmatched junction bases: 7. Germline CDR1 SGHRS, CDR2 YFSETQ. This CDR3 comprises 16 residues. CDR3 protein: CASSLGAGASAYEQYF. The CDR3 DNA reads as TGCGCCAGCAGCTTGGGAGCGGGGGCTAGCGCCTACGAGCAGTACTTC. The full variable domain, in which reference TRBV5-1 and TRBJ2-7 provide the parts outside the CDR3, is KAGVTQTPRYLIKTRGQQVTLSCSPISGHRSVSWYQQTPGQGLQFLFEYFSETQRNKGNFPGRFSGRQFSNSRSEMNVSTLELGDSALYLCASSLGAGASAYEQYFGPGTRLTVT.

The chain is built from TRBV19 and TRBJ2-3; TRBD1 is a possible D gene (6 bases). Germline values: CDR1 LNHDA, CDR2 SQIVND (reference sequence). Trimming pared 11 bases from V and 1 base from J, leaving 16 bases between. The CDR3 is made up of 14 amino acids. The chain's CDR3 is CAARRTDRTDTQYF. For the CDR3, the DNA is TGTGCCGCGAGACGGACAGATCGCACAGATACGCAGTATTTT.

The chain joins TRBV5-6 to TRBJ1-1; 8 bases are a match to TRBD1. Trimming cost V 2 bases and J 7 bases; bases outside gene matches: 7. CDR3 length: 14 amino acids. The germline V gene has CDR1 SGHDT and CDR2 YYEEEE. CDR3 sequence (DNA): TGTGCCAGCAGCTTCGACAGGGGAGGCGGTGAAGCTTTCTTT. This codes for CASSFDRGGGEAFF.

V is TRBV4-2 and J is TRBJ2-2; D might be TRBD2 (6 bases). This CDR3 comprises 15 residues. The germline CDR1 and CDR2 sequences are LGHNA and YNFKEQ. V shed 4 bases and J shed 8 bases, with 17 bases lying between them. This CDR3 reads CASSLNTDYSGELFF. CDR3 nucleotide sequence: TGTGCCAGCAGCCTCAACACGGACTATTCGGGGGAGCTGTTTTTT.

The chain employs TRBV4-2 and TRBJ2-5, with 14 bases that match TRBD2. Trimming removed 0 bases from V and 4 bases from J; junction bases left unmatched: 10. CDR3 length: 19 residues. The germline V gene has CDR1 LGHNA and CDR2 YNFKEQ. The CDR3 coding sequence is TGTGCCAGCAGCCAAGATAGGGGGACTAGCGGGAGTTTGAGAGAGACCCAGTACTTC. This translates into CASSQDRGTSGSLRETQYF.

The chain carries TRBV4-2 and TRBJ2-7; D unresolved. The germline CDR1 and CDR2 sequences are LGHNA and YNFKEQ. The CDR3 loop spans 13 amino acids. Trimming cost V 0 bases and J 7 bases, with 10 bases left between them. CDR3 bases: TGTGCCAGCAGCCAAGAGCTTGATCGGGAGCAGTACTTC. It encodes CASSQELDREQYF.

The chain has TRBV29-1 and TRBJ1-1, with 8 bases identical to TRBD1. The CDR3 consists of 14 residues. Germline V gives CDR1 SQVTM, CDR2 ANQGSEA. V trimming: 4 bases; J trimming: 1 base; junction bases outside the gene matches: 5. DNA of the CDR3: TGCAGCGTTGCTCCGGGACAGGCGAACACTGAAGCTTTCTTT. It codes for CSVAPGQANTEAFF.

The chain has TRBV3-1 (or the pseudogene TRBV3-2) and TRBJ2-2; TRBD2 aligns across 14 bases. Trimming cost V 4 bases and J 6 bases; bases outside gene matches: 10. CDR1 LGHDT and CDR2 YNNKEL come from the germline V gene (reference sequence). CDR3 length: 18 residues. The DNA for the CDR3 is TGTGCCAGCAGCCCTTACGGGACTAGCGGGGGCAGTTCCGGGGAGCTGTTTTTT. It codes for CASSPYGTSGGSSGELFF.

The chain employs TRBV3-1 (or the pseudogene TRBV3-2) and TRBJ2-2, with a tentative D call TRBD2 (7 bases). CDR1 and CDR2 from the germline V gene are LGHDT and YNNKEL (reference sequence). The CDR3 has 16 amino acids. Between the trimmed V and J ends, which lost 1 base and 4 bases, there was a span of 13 bases. The CDR3 DNA reads TGTGCCAGCAGCCAAGGTGCGGGGGCGTTCACCGGGGAGCTGTTTTTT. Translated: CASSQGAGAFTGELFF.

The chain uses TRBV7-9 and TRBJ1-4, with D perhaps matching TRBD1 (6 bases). The germline V and J ends were trimmed by 6 bases and 8 bases, with 13 bases remaining between them. Germline V gene sequence: CDR1 SEHNR, CDR2 FQNEAQ (reference sequence). This CDR3 comprises 13 residues. The CDR3 protein is CASSRQAQEKLFF. The CDR3 bases are TGTGCCAGCAGTAGACAGGCTCAGGAAAAACTGTTTTTT.

This chain joins TRBV11-2 and TRBJ2-7; D gene unclear. V dropped 8 bases and J dropped 4 bases, with 6 bases sitting between them. The germline V gene has CDR1 SGHAT and CDR2 FQNNGV. The length of the CDR3 is 10 residues. CDR3 residues: CASGTYEQYF. In DNA form, the CDR3 reads TGTGCCAGCGGCACGTACGAGCAGTACTTC.

The chain combines TRBV19 with TRBJ1-5, with D possibly TRBD1 on 6 matching bases. CDR1 is LNHDA and CDR2 is SQIVND in the germline V gene (reference sequence). Trimming removed 7 bases from V and 6 bases from J, with 16 bases in between. This CDR3 is built from 14 residues. The CDR3 nucleotides are TGTGCCAGTACCTCAGGGGATTGGGTTCAGCCCCAGCATTTT. This sequence encodes CASTSGDWVQPQHF.

V gene TRBV5-1 combines with J gene TRBJ2-7; 13 bases align to TRBD2. Trimming removed 0 bases from V and 3 bases from J; junction bases left unmatched: 3. The CDR3 is 16 amino acids. CDR1 and CDR2 (germline): SGHRS, YFSETQ. The chain's CDR3 is CASSLAGTSGIYEQYF. The CDR3 DNA reads TGCGCCAGCAGCTTGGCCGGGACTAGCGGGATCTACGAGCAGTACTTC.

The genes are TRBV5-4 and TRBJ1-2; D is uncertain. CDR3 length equals 15 residues. With 5 bases removed from V and 2 bases from J, the gap between germline ends came to 16 bases. The germline V gene has CDR1 SGHNT and CDR2 YYREEE (reference sequence). CDR3 amino acids: CASSGEFTKNYGYTF. The DNA of the CDR3 is TGTGCCAGCAGTGGCGAGTTTACTAAAAACTATGGCTACACCTTC. Complete variable domain (other parts from reference TRBV5-4 and TRBJ1-2): ETGVTQSPTHLIKTRGQQVTLRCSSQSGHNTVSWYQQALGQGPQFIFQYYREEENGRGNFPPRFSGLQFPNYSSELNVNALELDDSALYLCASSGEFTKNYGYTFGSGTRLTVV.